This entry concerns a single T cell receptor beta chain. As yet, its antigen is unknown. A single record per CDR3 protein comes from TCRdb applying MiXCR to the 5' RACE reads. This table holds some 330,000 distinct CDR3 sequences, approximately 8.7% found once. The data were obtained in a study of identical twins. Broader study findings: The degree of excess twin sharing was weaker in beta out-of-frame sequences. Out-of-frame alpha sequences common to twins exhibited a surplus of low generation probability.

CDR3 size: 14 residues. CDR1 is DFQATT, CDR2 SNEGSKA, per germline (reference sequence). Unmatched junction bases numbered 7, after V lost 5 bases and J lost 6 bases. The sequenced material came from naive T cells sorted from blood. The receptor comes from a woman aged 45-65 years in good health. This sequence joins TRBV20-1 and TRBJ2-3, with TRBD1 matching 11 bases. The CDR3 protein is CSASGQGAWDTQYF. CDR3 DNA sequence: TGCAGTGCTTCCGGACAGGGGGCTTGGGATACGCAGTATTTT.